This T cell receptor beta chain was retrieved from a study of T cells in Graves' hyperthyroidism and ophthalmopathy. Study-wide background: Peripheral blood specimens were obtained at initial diagnosis, prior to any treatment.

Patients aged 18 to 65 had newly diagnosed hyperthyroidism that had lasted under 2 months. Uncontrolled infection, other autoimmune disease, pregnancy or lactation barred patients from enrollment. Diagnosis rested on symptoms, serum thyroxine and TRAb, thyroid ultrasound, and orbital computed tomography. The CDR3 regions of TCR beta were amplified from RNA transcripts. The primer set for the first-round RT-PCR of the TCR CDR3 was HTBI. TCRdb ran MiXCR on the multiplex PCR reads and lists one entry per CDR3 protein. The sample has nearly 600,000 distinct CDR3 sequences; about 15% are singletons. Germline-derived CDR1 and CDR2 are SGHRS and YFSETQ. This CDR3 is 17 amino acids long. Worth noting for this clonotype: A single base separates this from a much larger clone, so it may be a read error.

Sequencing was done on a sample of blood. The receptor comes from a young woman with Graves' hyperthyroidism that later progressed to Graves' ophthalmopathy. The chain has TRBV5-1 and TRBJ2-3, with 7 bases fitting TRBD2. CDR3 nucleotide sequence: TGCGCCAGCAGCTTCAGTACAGGCGGGGGATTCACAGATACGCAGTGTTTT. Translating it yields CASSFSTGGGFTDTQCF.